These 27 T cell receptor beta chains originate from one sample sequenced in a study of OX40 agonist ivuxolimab in advanced cancers. The method was immunoSEQ multiplex PCR; TCRdb's version includes in-frame clones alone and lacks a portion of them. The sample lists roughly 35,000 clones, 70% to 85% occurring once. The source was CD4+ or CD8+ T cells sorted from blood, collected in a trial of the OX40 agonist ivuxolimab. All receptors come from an adult with an advanced solid tumor such as melanoma, head and neck, liver or kidney cancer.

CDR3 sequence reads: CASRERRDGYTF. The DNA of the CDR3 is TGCGCCAGCAGAGAGAGAAGAGATGGCTACACCTTC. The chain joins TRBV10-2 to TRBJ1-2; D is unresolved. The CDR3 sequence is 12 residues long. The ends were cut back, 6 bases at V and 6 bases at J, with 11 bases in the middle. Germline assignment: CDR1 WSHSY and CDR2 SAAADI.

The chain is built from TRBV19 and TRBJ2-2; D ambiguous. Germline V gene lookup returns CDR1 LNHDA and CDR2 SQIVND (reference sequence). The V gene lost 5 bases and the J gene lost 5 bases, with 9 bases spanning the gap. The length of the CDR3 is 13 residues. CDR3 sequence (DNA): TGTGCCAGTAGTCGTAGTCGGACCGGGGAGCTGTTTTTT. It encodes CASSRSRTGELFF.

This chain joins TRBV4-3 and TRBJ2-1; possibly TRBD1 for D (5 bases). The CDR3 has 16 residues. Germline V CDR1 and CDR2: LGHNA, YSLEER. V was clipped by 0 bases and J by 0 bases, with 9 bases between them. The CDR3 loop is CASSQDLRDSYNEQFF. The DNA for the CDR3 is TGCGCCAGCAGCCAAGATCTCAGGGACTCCTACAATGAGCAGTTCTTC.

This chain joins TRBV19 and TRBJ1-2; D possibly corresponds to TRBD1 (6 bases). The CDR3 extends over 13 amino acids. Between the trimmed V and J ends, which lost 6 bases and 7 bases, there was a span of 15 bases. The V gene's germline CDR1 is LNHDA and CDR2 SQIVND (reference sequence). CDR3 nucleotides: TGTGCCAGTAGCCCACAGCCGGGGGCTGGCTACACCTTC. Translation gives CASSPQPGAGYTF.

The chain uses TRBV29-1 and TRBJ2-6; the D is unclear. This CDR3 has 14 residues. V was shortened by 6 bases and J by 0 bases, with 9 bases between the two germline ends. Germline lookup yields CDR1 SQVTM and CDR2 ANQGSEA. The CDR3 DNA sequence: TGCAGCGTCATGTGGAGCTCTGGGGCCAACGTCCTGACTTTC. It specifies CSVMWSSGANVLTF.

The genes are TRBV6-5 and TRBJ1-5; the D is unclear. The CDR3 consists of 14 residues. V dropped 5 bases and J dropped 0 bases, with 8 bases sitting between them. The germline V gene has CDR1 MNHEY and CDR2 SVGAGI. The CDR3 reads CASSERPSNQPQHF. The CDR3 region has the DNA TGTGCCAGCAGTGAACGCCCTAGCAATCAGCCCCAGCATTTT.

In regard to this clone: Different DNA sequences within this sample yield the same CDR3. The genes are TRBV10-2 and TRBJ2-5; 8 bases match TRBD2. Germline CDR1 reads WSHSY; CDR2 reads SAAADI. The CDR3 has 13 amino acids. Germline trimming cut 7 bases from V and 5 bases from J; bases unmatched to any gene: 6. CDR3 bases: TGCGCCAGCACCCATAGCGGGGAGGAGACCCAGTACTTC. The encoded protein is CASTHSGEETQYF.

This chain links TRBV19 with TRBJ2-5; D may match TRBD1 or TRBD2 (5 bases each). V lost 3 bases, J lost 3 bases, and 11 bases lay in between. Per germline, CDR1 LNHDA and CDR2 SQIVND (reference sequence). There are 14 residues in the CDR3. CDR3 loop: CASSIPGREETQYF. CDR3 DNA: TGTGCCAGTAGTATTCCGGGACGAGAAGAGACCCAGTACTTC.

On this clone itself: The sample holds other DNA sequences that translate to the same CDR3. The rearrangement joins TRBV2 to TRBJ1-1; TRBD1 matches at 9 bases. Unmatched junction bases numbered 15, after V lost 9 bases and J lost 4 bases. The CDR3 runs 16 residues. Germline CDR1 SNHLY, CDR2 FYNNEI. The CDR3 DNA follows: TGTGCCAGTCTAGATATGGGACAGGGCCCCGGCACTGAAGCTTTCTTT. Translated, it gives CASLDMGQGPGTEAFF.

V usage is TRBV30 and J usage is TRBJ2-2; no clear D gene. V was shortened by 1 base and J by 2 bases, with 14 bases between the two germline ends. The CDR3 is made up of 16 amino acids. Germline V gene data show CDR1 as GTSNPN and CDR2 as SVGIG (reference sequence). Here the CDR3 reads CAWSASRPVNTGELFF. CDR3 coding DNA: TGTGCCTGGAGTGCAAGTCGTCCGGTAAACACCGGGGAGCTGTTTTTT.

J is TRBJ1-3 and V is TRBV4-1, with D perhaps TRBD1 (5 bases). V was cut by 0 bases and J by 11 bases, with 14 bases left in between. The CDR3 runs to 14 residues. CDR1 and CDR2 from the germline V gene are MGHRA and YSYEKL. CDR3 bases: TGCGCCAGCAGCCAAGAAAGGGGCCTATCTTCCATATATTTT. It yields the protein CASSQERGLSSIYF.

This rearrangement joins TRBV30 to TRBJ1-2, with unresolved D. V was cut by 2 bases and J by 2 bases, with 15 bases left in between. Germline-derived CDR1 and CDR2 are GTSNPN and SVGIG (reference sequence). This CDR3 region has 15 residues. The CDR3 DNA reads TGTGCCTGGAGTACCCTGCGGAGGAGGAACTATGGCTACACCTTC. Translated: CAWSTLRRRNYGYTF.

This clone was detected only a few times. The chain carries TRBV7-9 and TRBJ1-3; weak D call: TRBD1 (5 bases). CDR3 length: 14 amino acids. The germline V gene encodes CDR1 SEHNR and CDR2 FQNEAQ (reference sequence). Trimming removed 5 bases from V and 7 bases from J, with 15 bases in between. CDR3 in DNA: TGTGCCAGCAGCAGCCGGGACGGACACAACACCATATATTTT. Its protein is CASSSRDGHNTIYF.

Details on this clone: One junction end does not reproduce the germline sequence, and a read error may be involved. V gene TRBV4-3 combines with J gene TRBJ2-7; a possible D gene is TRBD1 (6 bases). Germline CDR1 reads LGHNA; CDR2 reads YSLEER. This CDR3 is 14 amino acids long. The DNA of the CDR3 is TGCGCCAGCAGCCAAGGGACAGCTGCCTACGCGCAGTACTTC. Its protein is CASSQGTAAYAQYF.

The chain carries TRBV4-3 and TRBJ2-7; possibly TRBD1 for D (5 bases). Germline CDR1 reads LGHNA; CDR2 reads YSLEER. The CDR3 extends over 15 amino acids. Trimming left V 0 bases short and J 4 bases short, with 13 bases between. The CDR3 nucleotides read TGCGCCAGCAGCCAAGAGGGAAGGGGCAGGTACGAGCAGTACTTC. Protein sequence: CASSQEGRGRYEQYF.

This chain uses TRBV5-6 with TRBJ1-2; 9 nucleotides match TRBD1. CDR3 size: 14 residues. CDR1 and CDR2 from the germline V gene are SGHDT and YYEEEE. V dropped 4 bases and J dropped 5; count of bases not matched to a gene: 6. In DNA, the CDR3 is TGTGCCAGCAGCGATACCGGGACAGGGTATGGCTACACCTTC. As protein: CASSDTGTGYGYTF.

The chain uses TRBV7-2 and TRBJ1-2; D not resolved. CDR1 and CDR2 (germline): SGHTA, FQGNSA. V shed 5 bases and J shed 7 bases, with 11 bases lying between them. This CDR3 spans 12 amino acids. The CDR3 bases are TGTGCCAGCAGCCTGGCGGGAAGTGGCTACACCTTC. It translates to CASSLAGSGYTF.

This clone was seen only a few times. The CDR3 loop is CASSISRESYEQYF. CDR3 sequence (DNA): TGTGCCAGTAGTATATCCAGGGAATCCTACGAGCAGTACTTC. The genes are TRBV19 and TRBJ2-7; possible D gene TRBD1, 5 bases. The CDR3 loop spans 14 amino acids. Trimming shortened V by 2 bases and J by 1 base, and 9 bases separated the two germline ends. Germline CDR1 and CDR2: LNHDA and SQIVND (reference sequence).

V is TRBV19 and J is TRBJ2-3, with TRBD2 matching 10 bases. This CDR3 is 15 amino acids long. The trim removed 7 bases at V and 0 bases at J, leaving 4 bases unmatched. Germline V lookup: CDR1 LNHDA, CDR2 SQIVND (reference sequence). The CDR3 loop is CASIAGGYSTDTQYF. Written as DNA, the CDR3 is TGTGCCAGTATAGCGGGGGGCTATAGCACAGATACGCAGTATTTT.

The rearrangement links TRBV11-3 to TRBJ1-4; the D gene is possibly TRBD1 (5 bases). V gave up 6 bases and J gave up 8 bases, with 7 bases separating them. This CDR3 is built from 11 residues. CDR1 and CDR2 (germline): SGHNT, YENEEA. The CDR3 nucleotides read TGTGCCAGCAGTCGGGGGGAAAAACTGTTTTTT. This encodes CASSRGEKLFF.

The chain couples TRBV9 to TRBJ1-1; weak D call: TRBD1 (5 bases). The V gene's germline CDR1 is SGDLS and CDR2 YYNGEE. CDR3 size: 15 residues. The V end lost 0 bases, the J end lost 5 bases, and 14 bases lay between the germline ends. The CDR3: CASSVDGRGYTEAFF. CDR3 nucleotides: TGTGCCAGCAGCGTAGATGGAAGGGGTTATACTGAAGCTTTCTTT.

The chain has TRBV14 and TRBJ1-4, with TRBD1 matching over 7 bases. CDR3 length: 15 amino acids. The V and J ends lost 4 bases and 4 bases, in that order; junction bases with no gene match: 6. The germline V gene encodes CDR1 SGHDN and CDR2 FVKESK. CDR3 residues: CASSLGQSGNEKLFF. The CDR3 DNA sequence: TGTGCCAGCAGCCTGGGACAGAGTGGTAATGAAAAACTGTTTTTT.

J is TRBJ2-2 and V is TRBV4-1; 12 nucleotides line up with TRBD1. Trimming at V came to 4 bases and at J to 9 bases, leaving 3 bases not matched to a gene. CDR1 is MGHRA and CDR2 is YSYEKL in the germline V gene. The CDR3 covers 14 residues. CDR3 nucleotides: TGCGCCAGCAGCCCTGGGACAGGGGGCAGGGAGCTGTTTTTT. It codes for CASSPGTGGRELFF.

The CDR3 loop is CAWSLSPNYGYTF. The CDR3 DNA is TGTGCCTGGAGCCTCAGCCCTAACTATGGCTACACCTTC. The V call is TRBV30, the J call TRBJ1-2; D uncertain. The CDR3 loop spans 13 amino acids. The germline V and J ends were trimmed by 3 bases and 0 bases, with 8 bases remaining between them. Germline CDR1 and CDR2: GTSNPN and SVGIG (reference sequence).

J is TRBJ2-4 and V is TRBV18; TRBD2 is a possible D gene (6 bases). Germline V gene data show CDR1 as KGHSH and CDR2 as LQKENI. The CDR3 is 17 amino acids. Trimming stripped 1 base from V and 8 bases from J, with 21 bases between. The CDR3 loop reads CASSPRIARGPTDIQYF. CDR3 DNA sequence: TGTGCCAGCTCACCACGGATCGCGCGGGGCCCCACGGACATTCAGTACTTC. The full variable domain, completed using reference TRBV18 and TRBJ2-4, is NAGVMQNPRHLVRRRGQEARLRCSPMKGHSHVYWYRQLPEEGLKFMVYLQKENIIDESGMPKERFSAEFPKEGPSILRIQQVVRGDSAAYFCASSPRIARGPTDIQYFGAGTRLSVL.

The count of this clone is one. The CDR3 sequence is CASSYRGKVVGETQYF. Here the CDR3 DNA reads TGTGCCAGCAGTTACAGGGGGAAAGTAGTCGGGGAGACCCAGTACTTC. The genes are TRBV6-5 and TRBJ2-5, with a possible D match to TRBD1 (6 bases). CDR1 MNHEY and CDR2 SVGAGI come from the germline V gene. Trimming took 2 bases from V and 5 from J, leaving 18 bases between them. The CDR3 loop spans 16 amino acids.

The genes are TRBV6-1 and TRBJ1-4; 8 bases agree with TRBD1. There are 15 residues in the CDR3. The trim removed 6 bases at V and 3 bases at J, leaving 6 bases unmatched. CDR1 is MNHNS, CDR2 SASEGT, per germline. CDR3 coding DNA: TGTGCCAGCAGCGCCAGGGGGCGATCTAATGAAAAACTGTTTTTT. It is translated as CASSARGRSNEKLFF.